This entry describes one TCR beta chain. Profiling relied on immunoSEQ multiplex PCR, and the TCRdb table lists in-frame clones only, not all of them. This table has some 410,000 clones, more than 75% appearing once. Assignment of participants to cohorts was predicated upon participant-reported clinical history. Germline lookup yields CDR1 SNHLY and CDR2 FYNNEI. The V end lost 4 bases, the J end lost 5 bases, and 8 bases lay between the germline ends. The CDR3 loop spans 13 amino acids. This sample was included in a study of blood T cell repertoires in COVID-19. Looking at the study overall: Some COVID-19 samples were acute and others convalescent; all came from the United States, Italy and Spain.

Sequencing used PBMCs or T cells enriched from blood (not recorded which). This receptor was taken from a woman in her twenties or thirties with acute COVID-19. The V call is TRBV2, the J call TRBJ1-4; D unclear. CDR3 residues: CASSVEANEKLFF. CDR3 bases: TGTGCCAGCAGTGTAGAGGCCAATGAAAAACTGTTTTTT. Together with reference TRBV2 and TRBJ1-4, the CDR3 gives the full variable domain: EPEVTQTPSHQVTQMGQEVILRCVPISNHLYFYWYRQILGQKVEFLVSFYNNEISEKSEIFDDQFSVERPDGSNFTLKIRSTKLEDSAMYFCASSVEANEKLFFGSGTQLSVL.